What follows are 4 T cell receptor beta chains derived from one specimen sequenced in a study of T-cell reconstitution after alpha-beta-depleted transplantation in children. Unique molecular identifiers were incorporated into the prepared TCRbeta library. TCRdb fed the PCR reads into MiXCR, producing one record per CDR3 protein. The table lists roughly 300,000 distinct CDR3 sequences, 10% of them singletons. This specimen consisted of PBMCs from the stem cell graft donor, obtained from the stem cell graft. Every receptor here comes from a human donor who donated a stem cell graft to a child with acute lymphoblastic leukemia.

This clonotype was counted between two and nine times. The chain combines TRBV7-2 with TRBJ2-2; the D gene is possibly TRBD2 (5 bases). The germline gives CDR1 SGHTA, CDR2 FQGNSA. The ends were cut back, 3 bases at V and 2 bases at J, with 31 bases in the middle. The length of the CDR3 is 22 residues. Here the CDR3 DNA reads TGTGCCAGCAGCTTTTCCCCTGAAGTCGAAAGGTTCACTAGAAAAAACACCGGGGAGCTGTTTTTT. As protein: CASSFSPEVERFTRKNTGELFF.

The V gene is TRBV3-1, the J gene TRBJ2-7; 7 bases agree with TRBD2. The CDR3 is 15 residues long. Germline CDR1 LGHDT, CDR2 YNNKEL (reference sequence). V was clipped by 1 base and J by 2 bases; unmatched bases: 5. The CDR3 protein is CASSQASGGAYEQYF. DNA of the CDR3: TGTGCCAGCAGCCAAGCTAGCGGAGGGGCCTACGAGCAGTACTTC.

The gene calls are TRBV5-6 and TRBJ2-7; D gene unclear. Trimming cost V 1 base and J 4 bases, with 15 bases left between them. The CDR3 has 15 residues. From germline, CDR1 is SGHDT and CDR2 YYEEEE. CDR3: CASSLLRAGGYEQYF. In DNA form, the CDR3 reads TGTGCCAGCAGCTTGTTAAGGGCAGGCGGATACGAGCAGTACTTC.

The rearrangement uses TRBV30 and TRBJ1-2; the D is unclear. CDR1 and CDR2 (germline): GTSNPN, SVGIG (reference sequence). V was clipped by 1 base and J by 1 base, with 13 bases between them. The CDR3 covers 15 residues. CDR3 region: CAWSASGQVNYGYTF. The DNA of the CDR3 is TGTGCCTGGAGTGCATCTGGGCAGGTTAACTATGGCTACACCTTC.